This is a list of T cell receptor beta chains from one sample in a study of blood T cell repertoires in COVID-19. Assay: immunoSEQ multiplex PCR; the TCRdb copy retains only in-frame clones and omits some. The data contain about 200,000 clones, roughly 82% of them singletons. The sample comprised PBMCs or T cells enriched from blood (not recorded which). The receptors were sampled from an older woman with acute COVID-19. The CDR3 runs from the conserved cysteine through the conserved F or W. Fields, in order: D gene, V gene, clone size, J gene, CDR3 protein, CDR3 DNA. A D gene is named only where the DNA matches it firmly. A clone size is listed for some rows: how often the clone was seen (once, few, many), or a class if it is expanded.

TRBD2	TRBV4-1	-	TRBJ2-3	CASSRWGGRMTDTQYF	TGCGCCAGCAGCCGTTGGGGAGGGAGAATGACAGATACGCAGTATTTT
-	TRBV6-2/TRBV6-3	-	TRBJ2-1	CASSPTRYNEQFF	TGTGCCAGCAGCCCCACCCGGTACAATGAGCAGTTCTTC
-	TRBV6-5	once	TRBJ1-1	CASSSVGLEAFF	TGTGCCAGCAGTTCCGTGGGACTTGAAGCTTTCTTT
TRBD1	TRBV6-2/TRBV6-3	-	TRBJ1-2	CASSSIGTGKNGYTF	TGTGCCAGCAGTTCCATTGGGACAGGGAAGAATGGCTACACCTTC
TRBD1	TRBV24-1	-	TRBJ2-5	CATSDSGTGGQETQYF	TGTGCCACCAGTGATTCCGGGACAGGGGGTCAAGAGACCCAGTACTTC
TRBD2	TRBV24-1	-	TRBJ2-5	CATSDLVSGRHQETQYF	TGTGCCACCAGTGATTTAGTCAGCGGGAGACACCAAGAGACCCAGTACTTC
TRBD1	TRBV7-9	-	TRBJ1-2	CASSLDRGSSGYTF	TGTGCCAGCAGCTTAGACAGGGGGTCTTCTGGCTACACCTTC
TRBD2	TRBV7-2	few	TRBJ2-1	CASSSSAGGPYEQFF	TGTGCCAGCAGCTCTTCAGCGGGAGGGCCCTATGAGCAGTTCTTC
-	TRBV10-2	once	TRBJ1-6	CASSAPLGRVPRGSYNSPLHF	TGCGCCAGCAGTGCTCCCCTGGGCAGGGTCCCGCGAGGCTCCTATAATTCACCCCTCCACTTT
-	TRBV30	-	TRBJ1-4	CAWSPRTSWGEKLFF	TGTGCCTGGAGTCCTCGGACATCCTGGGGTGAAAAACTGTTTTTT
-	TRBV9	-	TRBJ1-1	CASSVVSGTEAFF	TGTGCCAGCAGCGTAGTTTCGGGAACTGAAGCTTTCTTT
TRBD1	TRBV7-2	-	TRBJ1-1	CASSFAGGYTEAFF	TGTGCCAGCAGCTTTGCAGGGGGCTACACTGAAGCTTTCTTT
-	TRBV19	-	TRBJ1-5	CASSRAGDQPQHF	TGTGCCAGCTCCAGGGCCGGTGACCAGCCCCAGCATTTT
-	TRBV5-4	few	TRBJ1-2	CASSAPAGQYGYTF	TGTGCCAGCAGCGCCCCGGCAGGTCAATATGGCTACACCTTC
TRBD1	TRBV6-2/TRBV6-3	-	TRBJ1-4	CASSLRRDSNEKLFF	TGTGCCAGCAGTCTGCGCCGGGACAGTAATGAAAAACTGTTTTTT
-	TRBV10-1	-	TRBJ2-1	CASSQLGGAYNEQFF	TGCGCCAGCAGTCAACTCGGCGGGGCCTACAATGAGCAGTTCTTC
TRBD1	TRBV19	few	TRBJ1-5	CASSHRGLNQPQHF	TGTGCCAGTAGCCACAGGGGGCTGAATCAGCCCCAGCATTTT
TRBD1	TRBV5-1	-	TRBJ1-2	CASSPPRGDGYTF	TGCGCCAGCAGCCCCCCCAGGGGGGATGGCTACACCTTC
-	TRBV19	-	TRBJ1-4	CASSSTRVDEKLFF	TGTGCCAGTAGTTCCACCAGGGTGGATGAAAAACTGTTTTTT
-	TRBV2	-	TRBJ2-3	CASRTGLTPSTDTQYF	TGTGCCAGCAGAACGGGACTCACTCCTAGCACAGATACGCAGTATTTT
-	TRBV3-1/TRBV3-2	-	TRBJ2-3	CASSQVGSSTDTQYF	TGTGCCAGCAGCCAAGTGGGCTCCAGCACAGATACGCAGTATTTT
TRBD2	TRBV6-5	-	TRBJ2-7	CASINSPSGTYEQYF	TGTGCCAGCATCAATAGCCCTAGCGGAACATACGAGCAGTACTTC
-	TRBV5-8	-	TRBJ1-1	CASSPFGGAGTEAFF	TGTGCCAGCAGCCCGTTCGGGGGGGCAGGCACTGAAGCTTTCTTT
-	TRBV7-2	-	TRBJ2-2	CASSPFAGAGELFF	TGTGCCAGCAGTCCCTTCGCCGGGGCCGGGGAGCTGTTTTTT
-	TRBV5-1	once	TRBJ2-5	CASSNPSRTDNQETQYF	TGCGCCAGCAGCAATCCATCTCGGACAGACAATCAAGAGACCCAGTACTTC
-	TRBV7-2	-	TRBJ1-4	CASREGTVNEKLFF	TGTGCCAGCAGGGAGGGGACCGTGAATGAAAAACTGTTTTTT
-	TRBV6-5	-	TRBJ2-6	CASSYARESGANVLTF	TGTGCCAGCAGTTACGCAAGGGAGTCTGGGGCCAACGTCCTGACTTTC